This TCR beta chain was found in a study of monozygotic twins with inflammatory bowel disease. General study findings and limits: There were differing immunosuppressive treatments, which may have added variability to patient repertoires.

With the 5' RACE reads reprocessed, TCRdb shows one record per CDR3 protein and no DNA. There are about 160,000 distinct CDR3 sequences in the sample, with 2.4% held by the top ten. The CDR3 spans 12 residues. The germline V gene has CDR1 SGHRS and CDR2 YFSETQ. On this clonotype: Its antigen is not identified.

Researchers isolated total RNA from whole blood without sorting T cells. This sequence was found in a human donor with ulcerative colitis or Crohn's disease, or a healthy co-twin of an affected twin (not recorded which). Sequenced material: blood. The V call is TRBV5-1, the J call TRBJ2-5; with no DNA, the TCRdb D assignment of TRBD1 cannot be verified. The CDR3: CASRSGEETQYF.